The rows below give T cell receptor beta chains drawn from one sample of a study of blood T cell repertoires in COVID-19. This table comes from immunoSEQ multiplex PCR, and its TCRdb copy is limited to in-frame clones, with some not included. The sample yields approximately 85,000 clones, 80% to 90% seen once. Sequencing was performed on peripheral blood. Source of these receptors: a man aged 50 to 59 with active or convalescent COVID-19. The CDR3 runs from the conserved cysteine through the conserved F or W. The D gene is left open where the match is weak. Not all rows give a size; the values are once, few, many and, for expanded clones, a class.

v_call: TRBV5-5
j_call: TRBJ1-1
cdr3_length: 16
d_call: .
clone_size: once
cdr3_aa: CASSLGPRVLTTEAFF
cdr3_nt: TGTGCCAGCAGCTTAGGACCGAGGGTTCTCACTACTGAAGCTTTCTTT

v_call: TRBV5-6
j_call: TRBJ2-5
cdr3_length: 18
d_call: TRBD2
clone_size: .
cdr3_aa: CASSLVLAGGITQETQYF
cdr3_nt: TGTGCCAGCAGCTTGGTACTAGCGGGAGGCATAACCCAAGAGACCCAGTACTTC

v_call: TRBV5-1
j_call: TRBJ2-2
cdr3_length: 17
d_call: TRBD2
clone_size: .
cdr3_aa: CASFPLSSGRIAGELFF
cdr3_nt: TGCGCCAGCTTCCCTCTTAGTAGCGGGAGAATCGCCGGGGAGCTGTTTTTT

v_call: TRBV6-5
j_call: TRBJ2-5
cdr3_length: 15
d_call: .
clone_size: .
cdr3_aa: CASRPGSSVVETQYF
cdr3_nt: TGTGCCAGCAGGCCGGGGTCTAGTGTCGTAGAGACCCAGTACTTC

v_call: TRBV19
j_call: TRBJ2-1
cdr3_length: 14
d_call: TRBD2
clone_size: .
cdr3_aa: CATRGLAGGNEQFF
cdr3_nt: TGTGCCACCCGAGGGCTAGCGGGAGGTAATGAGCAGTTCTTC

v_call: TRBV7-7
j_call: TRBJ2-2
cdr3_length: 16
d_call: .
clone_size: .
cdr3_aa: CASSLTNSRGTGELFF
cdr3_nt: TGTGCCAGCAGCTTAACCAACAGTAGGGGTACCGGGGAGCTGTTTTTT

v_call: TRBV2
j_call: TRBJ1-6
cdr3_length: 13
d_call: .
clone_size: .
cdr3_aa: CASTGAGVSPLHF
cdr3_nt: TGTGCCAGCACTGGGGCAGGGGTTTCACCCCTCCACTTT

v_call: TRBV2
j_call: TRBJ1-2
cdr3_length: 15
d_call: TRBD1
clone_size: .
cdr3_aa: CASSLGQGAVYGYTF
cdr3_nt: TGTGCCAGCTCCCTGGGGCAGGGGGCGGTCTATGGCTACACCTTC

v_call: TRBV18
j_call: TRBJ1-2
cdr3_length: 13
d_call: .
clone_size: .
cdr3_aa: CASSPQGNYGYTF
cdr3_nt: TGTGCCAGCTCACCGCAGGGGAACTATGGCTACACCTTC

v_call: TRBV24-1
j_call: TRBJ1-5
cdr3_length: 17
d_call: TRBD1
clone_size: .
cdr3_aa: CATSDTGRGHSNQPQHF
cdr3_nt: TGTGCCACCAGTGATACGGGCAGGGGGCATAGCAATCAGCCCCAGCATTTT

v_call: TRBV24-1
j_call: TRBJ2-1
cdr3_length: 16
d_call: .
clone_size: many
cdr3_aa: CATSDLGTPDDNEQFF
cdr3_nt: TGTGCCACCAGTGATCTCGGGACTCCCGACGACAATGAGCAGTTCTTC

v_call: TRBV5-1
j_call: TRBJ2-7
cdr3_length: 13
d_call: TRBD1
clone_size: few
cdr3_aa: CASSLTGVGEQYF
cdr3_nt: TGCGCCAGCAGCTTAACAGGGGTCGGCGAGCAGTACTTC

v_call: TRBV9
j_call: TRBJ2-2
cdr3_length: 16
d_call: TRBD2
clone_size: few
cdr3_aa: CASSVKRGANTGELFF
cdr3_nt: TGTGCCAGCAGCGTCAAGCGGGGTGCGAACACCGGGGAGCTGTTTTTT

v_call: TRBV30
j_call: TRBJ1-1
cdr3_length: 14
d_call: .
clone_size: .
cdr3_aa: CAWSDYGTLGGAFF
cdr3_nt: TGTGCCTGGAGTGACTACGGGACGCTGGGAGGAGCTTTCTTT

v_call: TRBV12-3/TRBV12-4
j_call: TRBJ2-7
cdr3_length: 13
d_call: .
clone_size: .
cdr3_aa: CASSYLTSQEQYF
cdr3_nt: TGTGCCAGCAGTTATCTTACTAGCCAAGAGCAGTACTTC

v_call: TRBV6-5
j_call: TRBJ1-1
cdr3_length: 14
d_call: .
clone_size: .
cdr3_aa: CASRTTGGNTEAFF
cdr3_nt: TGTGCCAGCAGAACGACAGGAGGGAACACTGAAGCTTTCTTT

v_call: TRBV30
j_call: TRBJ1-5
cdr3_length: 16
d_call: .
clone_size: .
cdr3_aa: CAWSPYPGQSNQPQHF
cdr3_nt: TGTGCCTGGAGCCCTTACCCCGGACAGTCCAATCAGCCCCAGCATTTT

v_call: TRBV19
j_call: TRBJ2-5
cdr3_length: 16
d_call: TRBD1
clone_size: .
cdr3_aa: CASSTAPRDRQETQYF
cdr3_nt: TGTGCCAGTAGTACAGCCCCCCGGGACAGGCAAGAGACCCAGTACTTC

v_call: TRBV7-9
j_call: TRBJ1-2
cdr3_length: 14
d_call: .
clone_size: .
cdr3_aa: CASSLAANNYGYTF
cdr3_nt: TGTGCCAGCAGCTTGGCGGCAAACAACTATGGCTACACCTTC

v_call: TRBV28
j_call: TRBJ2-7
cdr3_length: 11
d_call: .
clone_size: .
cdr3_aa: CASRTRGAPYF
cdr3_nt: TGTGCCAGCAGGACCAGGGGGGCCCCGTACTTC

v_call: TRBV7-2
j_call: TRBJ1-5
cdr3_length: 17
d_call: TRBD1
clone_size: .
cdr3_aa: CASSPKVGGFDNQPQHF
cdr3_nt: TGTGCCAGCAGCCCGAAAGTAGGGGGCTTCGACAATCAGCCCCAGCATTTT

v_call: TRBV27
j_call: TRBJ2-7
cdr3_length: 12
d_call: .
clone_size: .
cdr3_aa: CASSFLSYEQYF
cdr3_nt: TGTGCCAGCAGTTTCCTTTCCTACGAGCAGTACTTC

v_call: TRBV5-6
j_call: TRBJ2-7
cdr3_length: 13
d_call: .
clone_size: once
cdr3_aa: CASSLPQVYEQYF
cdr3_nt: TGTGCCAGCAGCTTGCCACAGGTCTACGAGCAGTACTTC

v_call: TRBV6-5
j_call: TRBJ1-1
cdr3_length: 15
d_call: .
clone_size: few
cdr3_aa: CASRSLASGRTEAFF
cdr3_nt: TGTGCCAGCAGAAGTTTGGCGTCGGGGAGGACTGAAGCTTTCTTT

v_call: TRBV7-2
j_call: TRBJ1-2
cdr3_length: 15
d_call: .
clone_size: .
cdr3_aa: CASSSRSGTVYGYTF
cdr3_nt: TGTGCCAGCAGCTCACGATCCGGGACTGTCTATGGCTACACCTTC

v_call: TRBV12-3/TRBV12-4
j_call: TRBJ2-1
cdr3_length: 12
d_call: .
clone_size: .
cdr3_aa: CASSPTYNEQFF
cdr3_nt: TGTGCCAGCAGTCCCACCTACAATGAGCAGTTCTTC

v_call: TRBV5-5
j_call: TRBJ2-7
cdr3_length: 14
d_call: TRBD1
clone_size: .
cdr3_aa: CASSPRGLDYEQYF
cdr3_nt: TGTGCCAGCAGCCCTAGGGGGCTAGACTACGAGCAGTACTTC

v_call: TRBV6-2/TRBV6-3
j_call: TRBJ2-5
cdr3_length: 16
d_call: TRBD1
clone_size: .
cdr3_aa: CASSHLDRRGEETQYF
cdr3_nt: TGTGCCAGCAGTCACCTGGACAGGCGAGGGGAAGAGACCCAGTACTTC

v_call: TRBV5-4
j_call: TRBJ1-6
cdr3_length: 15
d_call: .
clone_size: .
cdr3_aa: CASTVVGAGNSPLHF
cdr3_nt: TGTGCCAGCACTGTGGTAGGGGCCGGGAATTCACCCCTCCACTTT

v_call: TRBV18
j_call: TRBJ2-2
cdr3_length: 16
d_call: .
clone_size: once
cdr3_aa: CASSPRGGANTGELFF
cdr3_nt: TGTGCCAGCTCACCACGTGGAGGCGCGAACACCGGGGAGCTGTTTTTT

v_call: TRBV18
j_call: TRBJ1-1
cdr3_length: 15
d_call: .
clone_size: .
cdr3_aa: CASSPTGTAGSEAFF
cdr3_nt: TGTGCCAGCTCACCCACAGGGACCGCTGGATCTGAAGCTTTCTTT

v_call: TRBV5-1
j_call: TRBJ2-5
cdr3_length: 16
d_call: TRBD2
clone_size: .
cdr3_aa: CASSLFSSGRAETQYF
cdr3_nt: TGCGCCAGCAGCTTGTTTAGCAGCGGGAGGGCGGAGACCCAGTACTTC

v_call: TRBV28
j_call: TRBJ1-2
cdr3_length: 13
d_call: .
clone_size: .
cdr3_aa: CASSHGQLDGYTF
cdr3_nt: TGTGCCAGCAGCCACGGACAGCTTGATGGCTACACCTTC